The clone carrying this T cell receptor beta chain has a count of ten or more. What it binds is unknown. The data stem from a study of metastatic and nonmetastatic thyroid tumors. The wider study: It was across blood and tumor or nodule tissue from malignant and benign thyroid patients that repertoires were compared.

Study-level findings and limits: The reported finding was significantly higher TCR beta diversity in malignant thyroid tumors relative to benign nodules, in blood and tumor.

TCRdb re-called clones from the PCR reads using MiXCR. This table has around 18,000 clones, 20% to 25% appearing once. Each patient came to thyroid surgery without any prior treatment (of any kind). Germline CDR1 is LGHNA and CDR2 is YNFKEQ. The CDR3 is 14 amino acids. V was pared by 1 base and J by 7 bases, with 14 bases between. This sequence joins TRBV4-2 and TRBJ2-7; tentatively, D is TRBD1 (5 bases). What was sequenced was tumor tissue. The source of this sequence is a female donor with papillary thyroid cancer or a benign thyroid nodule (not recorded which). Some clones in this sample may be carry-over from other donors' samples. The CDR3 coding sequence is TGTGCCAGCAGCCAAGGATCAGGGTTCGGAGAGCAGTACTTC. It translates to CASSQGSGFGEQYF.